Listed below are T cell receptor beta chains from one sample, sequenced in a study of STAT3 mutations in large granular lymphocyte leukemia. Sequenced by immunoSEQ multiplex PCR; TCRdb stores in-frame clones only, minus some. The sample holds some 10,000 clones, approximately 50% seen once. Sequencing input: peripheral blood mononuclear cells. The receptors stem from a boy aged 5 to 17 with T-cell large granular lymphocyte leukemia. Some clones in this sample may be carry-over from other donors' samples. Each CDR3 is given with its conserved first and last residue. Each record gives: clone size, V gene, J gene, D gene, CDR3 protein, CDR3 DNA. D genes are given only for firm matches. Some rows mark clone size as missing; the rest say once, few, many or name a class of expanded clone.

>few|TRBV25-1|TRBJ1-1|TRBD1
CASRRDRGVTEAFF
TGTGCCAGCAGGCGGGACAGGGGGGTTACTGAAGCTTTCTTT
>NA|TRBV7-2|TRBJ2-7|NA
CASSPRVRGRTYEQYF
TGTGCCAGCAGCCCCCGGGTCAGGGGGAGGACCTACGAGCAGTACTTC
>NA|TRBV5-4|TRBJ2-7|TRBD1
CASSLGQGVNEQYF
TGTGCCAGCAGCTTGGGACAGGGGGTAAACGAGCAGTACTTC
>NA|TRBV5-1|TRBJ1-2|TRBD1
CASSSSTGGDGYTF
TGCGCCAGCAGCTCTTCTACAGGGGGGGATGGCTACACCTTC
>NA|TRBV29-1|TRBJ1-2|NA
CSVTSGTNYGYTF
TGCAGCGTTACCTCAGGGACTAACTATGGCTACACCTTC
>once|TRBV13|TRBJ2-3|NA
CASSFSGTDTQYF
TGTGCCAGCAGCTTTAGCGGCACAGATACGCAGTATTTT
>NA|TRBV5-1|TRBJ2-3|TRBD2
CASSLGPGGITDTQYF
TGCGCCAGCAGCTTGGGGCCGGGAGGGATCACAGATACGCAGTATTTT
>NA|TRBV29-1|TRBJ2-5|NA
CSVGRGVQETQYF
TGCAGCGTTGGTCGGGGAGTCCAAGAGACCCAGTACTTC
>NA|TRBV13|TRBJ2-4|NA
CASSLLGGNIQYF
TGTGCCAGCAGCCTCCTTGGGGGAAACATTCAGTACTTC
>few|TRBV4-1|TRBJ2-1|NA
CASSHLNLESEQFF
TGCGCCAGCAGCCACCTGAATCTAGAGTCTGAGCAGTTCTTC
>NA|TRBV5-1|TRBJ2-7|NA
CASSLVGRSPHEQYF
TGCGCCAGCAGCTTGGTCGGCCGCTCCCCGCACGAGCAGTACTTC
>few|TRBV5-1|TRBJ1-5|NA
CASSPGTTGNQPQHF
TGCGCCAGCAGCCCGGGGACCACGGGGAATCAGCCCCAGCATTTT
>NA|TRBV5-6|TRBJ2-3|NA
CASSLDQIRGRTDTQYF
TGTGCCAGCAGCTTGGACCAGATTAGGGGTAGAACAGATACGCAGTATTTT
>NA|TRBV18|TRBJ2-3|NA
CASSPPLDTDTQYF
TGTGCCAGCTCACCACCTCTAGACACAGATACGCAGTATTTT
>NA|TRBV5-1|TRBJ2-7|TRBD1
CASRDGTGPYEQYF
TGCGCCAGCAGGGATGGGACAGGGCCCTACGAGCAGTACTTC
>NA|TRBV18|TRBJ2-3|NA
CASSPLSPADTQYF
TGTGCCAGCTCACCACTTTCCCCAGCAGATACGCAGTATTTT
>NA|TRBV6-6|TRBJ2-1|NA
CASSRDGSYNEQFF
TGTGCCAGCAGTCGGGACGGCTCCTACAATGAGCAGTTCTTC
>once|TRBV9|TRBJ2-3|NA
CASSAGAWSTDTQYF
TGTGCCAGCAGCGCGGGAGCTTGGAGCACAGATACGCAGTATTTT
>NA|TRBV18|TRBJ2-3|NA
CASSRRFPESADTQYF
TGTGCCAGCTCCCGGAGATTTCCGGAGAGTGCAGATACGCAGTATTTT
>NA|TRBV29-1|TRBJ2-7|TRBD2
CSVAGLAGSIEQYF
TGCAGCGTAGCCGGACTAGCGGGTTCCATCGAGCAGTACTTC
>NA|TRBV18|TRBJ1-5|TRBD1
CASSPPLRTGRRGNQPQHF
TGTGCCAGCTCACCCCCACTTCGGACAGGGCGACGCGGCAATCAGCCCCAGCATTTT
>NA|TRBV5-1|TRBJ2-7|NA
CASSLGTVSYEQYF
TGCGCCAGCAGCTTGGGGACAGTTTCCTACGAGCAGTACTTC
>NA|TRBV5-1|TRBJ1-2|NA
CASSPESRGTDGYTF
TGCGCCAGCAGCCCCGAAAGCAGGGGAACGGATGGCTACACCTTC
>NA|TRBV5-1|TRBJ2-7|NA
CASSFVTGSYEQYF
TGCGCCAGCAGCTTCGTAACAGGATCCTACGAGCAGTACTTC
>few|TRBV30|TRBJ1-2|NA
CAWGLGAGYTF
TGTGCCTGGGGTCTGGGGGCCGGCTACACCTTC
>NA|TRBV5-1|TRBJ1-1|TRBD1
CASSWTPSAGGTEAFF
TGCGCCAGCAGCTGGACCCCCTCGGCAGGGGGCACTGAAGCTTTCTTT
>NA|TRBV6-9|TRBJ2-7|NA
CASSGVVGVYVEQYF
TGTGCCAGCAGTGGGGTCGTGGGGGTCTACGTGGAGCAGTACTTC
>NA|TRBV11-3|TRBJ2-5|TRBD1
CASSQGTVKETQYF
TGTGCCAGCAGCCAGGGGACAGTAAAAGAGACCCAGTACTTC
>NA|TRBV9|TRBJ2-1|NA
CASSVAESSYNEQFF
TGTGCCAGCAGCGTAGCGGAGAGCTCCTACAATGAGCAGTTCTTC
>few|TRBV5-5|TRBJ1-5|NA
CASRNRENQPQHF
TGTGCCAGCAGAAATAGGGAGAATCAGCCCCAGCATTTT
>few|TRBV7-9|TRBJ2-7|TRBD2
CASRSRTSGSKGFYEQYF
TGTGCCAGCAGATCGAGGACTAGCGGGAGTAAAGGATTCTACGAGCAGTACTTC
>NA|TRBV13|TRBJ1-4|TRBD1
CASSSGTGGRNEKLFF
TGTGCCAGCAGCTCCGGGACAGGGGGCCGTAATGAAAAACTGTTTTTT
>few|TRBV6-5|TRBJ2-7|NA
CASTPDGTYEQYF
TGTGCCAGCACTCCTGATGGGACGTACGAGCAGTACTTC
>NA|TRBV29-1|TRBJ2-3|NA
CSVGGPTDTQYF
TGCAGCGTTGGCGGGCCCACAGATACGCAGTATTTT
>NA|TRBV5-4|TRBJ2-2|NA
CASSPGGNTGELFF
TGTGCCAGCAGCCCCGGGGGGAACACCGGGGAGCTGTTTTTT
>NA|TRBV19|TRBJ1-6|TRBD1
CASSTGQGYNSPLHF
TGTGCCAGTAGTACGGGACAGGGTTATAATTCACCCCTCCACTTT
>NA|TRBV5-1|TRBJ1-2|NA
CASSFRGPNYGYTF
TGCGCCAGCAGCTTTCGGGGACCCAACTATGGCTACACCTTC
>NA|TRBV25-1|TRBJ2-3|NA
CASSEFSTGTDTQYF
TGTGCCAGCAGTGAGTTTTCCACAGGCACAGATACGCAGTATTTT
>once|TRBV18|TRBJ1-2|NA
CASSKDRTNYGYTF
TGTGCCAGCTCAAAGGACAGAACTAACTATGGCTACACCTTC
>few|TRBV5-4|TRBJ1-2|TRBD1
CASSLFQGEGYGYTF
TGTGCCAGCAGCTTGTTCCAGGGGGAGGGCTATGGCTACACCTTC
>NA|TRBV28|TRBJ2-3|NA
CASRYTDTQYF
TGTGCCAGCAGATACACAGATACGCAGTATTTT
>NA|TRBV6-6|TRBJ2-7|TRBD1
CASRLGTGVYEQYF
TGTGCCAGCAGACTAGGGACAGGAGTATACGAGCAGTACTTC
>NA|TRBV25-1|TRBJ2-1|NA
CASKGGPGSYNEQFF
TGTGCCAGCAAGGGGGGGCCGGGGTCCTACAATGAGCAGTTCTTC
>NA|TRBV18|TRBJ2-5|TRBD2
CASSPRGGQETQYF
TGTGCCAGCTCACCACGCGGGGGACAAGAGACCCAGTACTTC
>NA|TRBV27|TRBJ1-1|NA
CASSFIGGGAFF
TGTGCCAGCAGTTTCATAGGGGGAGGAGCTTTCTTT
>NA|TRBV5-1|TRBJ2-3|NA
CASSLGSTDTQYF
TGCGCCAGCAGCTTGGGTAGTACAGATACGCAGTATTTT
>few|TRBV2|TRBJ2-7|TRBD2
CASSGTSGTSTRQYF
TGTGCCAGCAGTGGGACTAGCGGAACCTCTACGAGGCAGTACTTC
>few|TRBV6-1|TRBJ1-1|NA
CASSDALQTGNTEAFF
TGTGCCAGCAGTGACGCACTTCAGACAGGGAACACTGAAGCTTTCTTT
>few|TRBV18|TRBJ1-5|NA
CASSPRDGEPQHF
TGTGCCAGCTCACCACGGGACGGGGAGCCCCAGCATTTT
>once|TRBV5-1|TRBJ2-2|NA
CASSLKRRQENTGELFF
TGCGCCAGCAGCTTGAAGAGAAGGCAGGAGAACACCGGGGAGCTGTTTTTT
>NA|TRBV27|TRBJ2-7|TRBD1
CASSPGQGALGQYF
TGTGCCAGCAGCCCGGGACAGGGAGCACTGGGGCAGTACTTC